Shown below are 29 T cell receptor beta chains from a single sample sequenced in a study of identical twins. TCRdb passed the 5' RACE reads through MiXCR, listing each CDR3 protein once. The table lists about 660,000 distinct CDR3 sequences, approximately 9% of them singletons. This same sample was also part of a study on yellow fever vaccine responses in identical twins.

Specimen: PBMCs. All receptors derive from a woman in her late teens or twenties in good health.

CDR3: CASRPGVGQRRADTQYF. The CDR3 DNA is TGTGCCAGCAGGCCAGGAGTCGGGCAGCGGAGGGCAGATACGCAGTATTTT. The rearrangement uses TRBV27 and TRBJ2-3; D possibly corresponds to TRBD2 (6 bases). The V and J ends lost 6 bases and 4 bases respectively, with 23 bases between them. Germline CDR1 and CDR2: MNHEY and SMNVEV (reference sequence). The CDR3 runs 17 residues.

In this sample, this clonotype turned up a few times. The rearrangement uses TRBV6-2 or TRBV6-3 and TRBJ1-2; D remains ambiguous. Trimming took 0 bases from V and 6 from J, leaving 5 bases between them. The CDR3 runs to 12 residues. Germline CDR1 MNHEY, CDR2 SVGEGT. CDR3 coding DNA: TGTGCCAGCAGTTACTCGTGGGATGGCTACACCTTC. Translated, it gives CASSYSWDGYTF.

This clonotype was observed a few times. The chain is built from TRBV27 and TRBJ2-2; D not resolved. Germline CDR1 and CDR2: MNHEY and SMNVEV (reference sequence). The CDR3 is 13 residues long. Trimming took off 2 bases at V and 7 bases at J, with 8 bases between the two ends. The CDR3 nucleotides are TGTGCCAGCAGTTTAATTGCTCACGGGGAGCTGTTTTTT. Its translation is CASSLIAHGELFF.

This clonotype occurred a few times. This chain links TRBV5-5 with TRBJ2-1, with D perhaps matching TRBD2 (7 bases). V dropped 0 bases and J dropped 9 bases, with 16 bases sitting between them. Germline V gene lookup returns CDR1 SGHKS and CDR2 YYEKEE (reference sequence). CDR3 size: 15 residues. The CDR3 DNA is TGTGCCAGCAGCTTGGCCGAGGGGGGGTGGAGTGAGCAGTTCTTC. This translates into CASSLAEGGWSEQFF.

This clonotype was picked up a small number of times. J is TRBJ2-1 and V is TRBV11-1; 9 nucleotides match TRBD1. The J segment lost 6 bases and the V segment lost 1 base, leaving 13 bases of the junction unmatched. The CDR3 extends over 18 amino acids. CDR1 and CDR2 from the germline V gene are SGHAT and FQDESV (reference sequence). The CDR3 DNA follows: TGTGCCAGCAGCTTAGGGGCCTCCGGGACAGGGTGGGGCAATGAGCAGTTCTTC. Translation gives CASSLGASGTGWGNEQFF.

The rearrangement uses TRBV7-9 and TRBJ2-1, with a weak D call TRBD1 (7 bases). This CDR3 region has 14 residues. Germline V gives CDR1 SEHNR, CDR2 FQNEAQ (reference sequence). V lost 3 bases and J lost 7, with 13 bases in between. The DNA of the CDR3 is TGTGCCAGCAGCTTTCAGACAGGGAGGAATGAGCAGTTCTTC. This sequence encodes CASSFQTGRNEQFF.

CDR3: CATNLPGTVNTGELFF. In DNA, the CDR3 is TGTGCCACCAACCTCCCCGGGACAGTGAACACCGGGGAGCTGTTTTTT. The chain has TRBV12-3 or TRBV12-4 and TRBJ2-2; 7 bases are shared with TRBD1. V was pared by 10 bases and J by 1 base, with 12 bases of the junction left unmatched. The CDR3 runs 16 residues.

This rearrangement joins TRBV5-1 to TRBJ2-5; a weak D match, TRBD1 (5 bases). With 0 bases removed from V and 4 bases from J, the gap between germline ends came to 13 bases. The germline CDR1 and CDR2 sequences are SGHRS and YFSETQ. The CDR3 consists of 15 residues. CDR3 loop: CASSLGVVQGETQYF. CDR3 DNA: TGCGCCAGCAGCTTGGGTGTTGTCCAGGGAGAGACCCAGTACTTC. The variable domain in full, completed from reference TRBV5-1 and TRBJ2-5, reads KAGVTQTPRYLIKTRGQQVTLSCSPISGHRSVSWYQQTPGQGLQFLFEYFSETQRNKGNFPGRFSGRQFSNSRSEMNVSTLELGDSALYLCASSLGVVQGETQYFGPGTRLLVL.

This chain uses TRBV11-2 with TRBJ1-1, with D perhaps matching TRBD1 (6 bases). CDR1 and CDR2 (germline): SGHAT, FQNNGV. The CDR3 has 15 amino acids. V lost 3 bases and J 3 bases, leaving 14 bases between the germline ends. Here the CDR3 DNA reads TGTGCCAGCAGCTTTACAGGGTCCTTGGACACTGAAGCTTTCTTT. It codes for CASSFTGSLDTEAFF.

The chain recombines TRBV28 with TRBJ2-2; D uncertain. This CDR3 is 13 amino acids long. Germline lookup yields CDR1 MDHEN and CDR2 SYDVKM. V was cut by 5 bases and J by 3 bases, with 7 bases left in between. The CDR3 coding sequence is TGTGCCAGCAGTCGGCGATACACCGGGGAGCTGTTTTTT. Amino acid sequence: CASSRRYTGELFF.

This clonotype showed up just a few times. The chain combines TRBV4-2 with TRBJ2-5; D might be TRBD1 or TRBD2, each matching 5 bases. Looked up from germline, CDR1 is LGHNA and CDR2 is YNFKEQ. The V end lost 6 bases, the J end lost 5 bases, and 25 bases lay between the germline ends. This CDR3 has 17 amino acids. The chain's CDR3 is CASSPRILQRGSETQYF. The CDR3 DNA reads TGTGCCAGCAGTCCAAGGATTCTGCAGAGGGGTTCGGAGACCCAGTACTTC.

J is TRBJ2-3 and V is TRBV4-3, with 7 bases fitting TRBD1. The tail of the sequence fits TRBJ1-5 better, so the J call may be wrong. This CDR3 spans 17 amino acids. CDR1 LGHNA and CDR2 YSLEER come from the germline V gene. CDR3 in DNA: TGCGCCAGCAGCCAAGATTTGTCTAGCGGGGGGACAGATACGCAGCATTTT. Its protein product is CASSQDLSSGGTDTQHF.

In its sample, this clonotype was seen a few times. This chain links TRBV20-1 with TRBJ1-6; weak D call: TRBD1 (5 bases). The CDR3 runs 18 residues. Germline-derived CDR1 and CDR2 are DFQATT and SNEGSKA (reference sequence). The ends were cut back, 0 bases at V and 7 bases at J, with 22 bases in the middle. In nucleotides, the CDR3 is TGCAGTGCTAGAGATCTGCGCCGGGACGTTTTATCCAATTCACCCCTCCACTTT. Translated, it gives CSARDLRRDVLSNSPLHF.

V and J are TRBV6-5 and TRBJ2-1; TRBD2 might be the D (6 bases). There are 13 residues in the CDR3. Germline V gene sequence: CDR1 MNHEY, CDR2 SVGAGI. V was pared by 5 bases and J by 7 bases, with 12 bases between. CDR3 sequence (DNA): TGTGCCAGCAGTACTGGGACTGTTAATGAGCAGTTCTTC. Protein product: CASSTGTVNEQFF.

This clonotype was found many times. The chain links TRBV25-1 to TRBJ2-2; possible D gene TRBD2, 5 bases. The CDR3 has 15 residues. Per the germline V gene, CDR1 is MGHDK and CDR2 is SYGVNS. Trimming cost V 5 bases and J 1 base, with 11 bases left between them. CDR3 sequence: CASSLRGWNTGELFF. In DNA, the CDR3 is TGTGCCAGCAGTTTAAGAGGGTGGAACACCGGGGAGCTGTTTTTT.

The V and J genes are TRBV4-3 and TRBJ2-7; D remains ambiguous. CDR3 length: 14 residues. Trimming pared 0 bases from V and 3 bases from J, leaving 9 bases between. The germline gives CDR1 LGHNA, CDR2 YSLEER. The DNA of the CDR3 is TGCGCCAGCAGCCAAGAGATCAGTCTCTACGAGCAGTACTTC. It encodes CASSQEISLYEQYF.

Many counts were recorded for this clonotype. The gene calls are TRBV27 and TRBJ2-3, with D perhaps TRBD2 (6 bases). The germline V gene has CDR1 MNHEY and CDR2 SMNVEV (reference sequence). This CDR3 spans 18 amino acids. The germline V and J ends were trimmed by 6 bases and 4 bases, with 26 bases remaining between them. Here the CDR3 DNA reads TGTGCCAGCAGCTACACCCCCCCGGCGGGGAGTTTAGCAGATACGCAGTATTTT. Its translation is CASSYTPPAGSLADTQYF.

This clonotype has at least ten counts. CDR3 sequence (DNA): TGTGCCAGCAGTTATACAGGGAGCTACAATGAGCAGTTCTTC. It encodes CASSYTGSYNEQFF. The chain employs TRBV5-5 and TRBJ2-1, with a possible D match to TRBD1 (6 bases). V was clipped by 5 bases and J by 3 bases, with 12 bases between them. From germline, CDR1 is SGHKS and CDR2 YYEKEE (reference sequence). CDR3 length: 14 residues.

In its sample, this clonotype was seen many times. The chain carries TRBV5-1 and TRBJ1-1; 7 nucleotides line up with TRBD1. The CDR3 has 12 residues. The germline V gene encodes CDR1 SGHRS and CDR2 YFSETQ. Trimming removed 3 bases from V and 10 bases from J; junction bases left unmatched: 6. The CDR3 sequence is CASSSMTGRAFF. As DNA, the CDR3 is TGCGCCAGCAGCTCAATGACAGGGAGAGCTTTCTTT.

The rearrangement uses TRBV30 and TRBJ2-3, with D unresolved. V was shortened by 7 bases and J by 7 bases, with 9 bases between the two germline ends. Germline V CDR1 and CDR2: GTSNPN, SVGIG (reference sequence). The CDR3 consists of 10 residues. The CDR3 DNA reads as TGTGCCTCACCCGAGTATACGCAGTATTTT. The encoded protein is CASPEYTQYF.

This clonotype showed up just a few times. V and J are TRBV7-3 and TRBJ2-5; D is possibly TRBD2 (5 bases). CDR1 is SGHTA, CDR2 FQGTGA, per germline. The CDR3 is 15 amino acids. The V end lost 5 bases, the J end lost 5 bases, and 18 bases lay between the germline ends. The CDR3 region has the DNA TGTGCCAGCAGCCCGACATCCTACGCGGGCGAGACCCAGTACTTC. Translated: CASSPTSYAGETQYF.

The gene calls are TRBV27 and TRBJ1-5; D remains ambiguous. Germline V gene data show CDR1 as MNHEY and CDR2 as SMNVEV (reference sequence). The CDR3 is 13 residues long. V was pared by 3 bases and J by 3 bases, with 6 bases between. The CDR3 bases are TGTGCCAGCAGTTTCACAGTCAATCAGCCCCAGCATTTT. Amino acids: CASSFTVNQPQHF.

This clonotype was counted only a few times. The chain couples TRBV20-1 to TRBJ2-7, with 7 bases fitting TRBD1. Germline lookup yields CDR1 DFQATT and CDR2 SNEGSKA (reference sequence). The CDR3 length is 14 residues. With 5 bases clipped from V and 2 bases from J, the junction kept 9 bases outside the gene matches. CDR3 sequence (DNA): TGCAGTGCTGGGGCCGGGACAGCCCCCTACGAGCAGTACTTC. Translated, it gives CSAGAGTAPYEQYF.

This clonotype occurred many times. The rearrangement uses TRBV15 and TRBJ2-1; 12 bases align to TRBD2. Trimming at V came to 0 bases and at J to 9 bases, leaving 12 bases not matched to a gene. CDR1 and CDR2 from the germline V gene are LNHNV and YYDKDF (reference sequence). This CDR3 is built from 18 residues. The CDR3 DNA is TGTGCCACCAGCAGAGAGACAGGACAACTAGCGGGAGGACCTGAGCAGTTCTTC. Amino acid sequence: CATSRETGQLAGGPEQFF.

The table lists this clonotype with many counts. J is TRBJ2-7 and V is TRBV25-1; D remains unclear. CDR1 and CDR2 from the germline V gene are MGHDK and SYGVNS. The CDR3 sequence is 12 residues long. With 1 base removed from V and 3 bases from J, the gap between germline ends came to 4 bases. The CDR3 loop is CASSELGYEQYF. The CDR3 DNA sequence: TGTGCCAGCAGTGAATTAGGCTACGAGCAGTACTTC.

The J gene is TRBJ2-7, the V gene TRBV10-3; unclear D gene. V was shortened by 3 bases and J by 5 bases, with 14 bases between the two germline ends. This CDR3 has 14 residues. Germline assignment: CDR1 ENHRY and CDR2 SYGVKD. The CDR3 nucleotides are TGTGCCATCAGTGATGCCCAGGTCACCCACGAGCAGTACTTC. Protein sequence: CAISDAQVTHEQYF.

The chain links TRBV28 to TRBJ2-2; the match to TRBD1 covers 9 bases. The CDR3 consists of 16 residues. Germline CDR1 is MDHEN and CDR2 is SYDVKM. With 5 bases clipped from V and 6 bases from J, the junction kept 10 bases outside the gene matches. This CDR3 is CASSSPGQGLSGELFF. The CDR3 DNA follows: TGTGCCAGCAGTAGTCCGGGACAGGGCCTTTCCGGGGAGCTGTTTTTT. Based on the CDR3 plus reference TRBV28 and TRBJ2-2, the full variable domain is DVKVTQSSRYLVKRTGEKVFLECVQDMDHENMFWYRQDPGLGLRLIYFSYDVKMKEKGDIPEGYSVSREKKERFSLILESASTNQTSMYLCASSSPGQGLSGELFFGEGSRLTVL.

The chain is built from TRBV9 and TRBJ2-2; no clear D. V shed 4 bases and J shed 0 bases, with 10 bases lying between them. Germline assignment: CDR1 SGDLS and CDR2 YYNGEE. The CDR3 consists of 15 residues. The CDR3: CASSPYRANTGELFF. The CDR3 region has the DNA TGTGCCAGCAGCCCCTATCGGGCGAACACCGGGGAGCTGTTTTTT.

This clonotype was counted between two and nine times. The genes are TRBV12-3 or TRBV12-4 and TRBJ2-1; 7 bases align to TRBD1. Unmatched junction bases numbered 8, after V lost 5 bases and J lost 4 bases. The CDR3 spans 15 residues. As DNA, the CDR3 is TGTGCCAGCAGTCGTACAGGGGAGAGTTACAATGAGCAGTTCTTC. The encoded protein is CASSRTGESYNEQFF.